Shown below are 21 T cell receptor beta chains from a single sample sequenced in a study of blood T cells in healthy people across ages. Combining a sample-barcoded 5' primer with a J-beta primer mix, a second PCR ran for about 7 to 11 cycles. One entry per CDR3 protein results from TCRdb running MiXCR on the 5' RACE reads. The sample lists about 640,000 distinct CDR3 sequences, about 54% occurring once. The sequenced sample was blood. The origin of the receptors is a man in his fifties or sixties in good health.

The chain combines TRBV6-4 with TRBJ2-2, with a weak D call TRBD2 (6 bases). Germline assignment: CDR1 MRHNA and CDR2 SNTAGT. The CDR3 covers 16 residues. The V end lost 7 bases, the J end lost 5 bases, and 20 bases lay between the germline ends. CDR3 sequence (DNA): TGTGCCAGCACCCATGGGGCTAGGCGGGGAACCGGGGAGCTGTTTTTT. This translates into CASTHGARRGTGELFF.

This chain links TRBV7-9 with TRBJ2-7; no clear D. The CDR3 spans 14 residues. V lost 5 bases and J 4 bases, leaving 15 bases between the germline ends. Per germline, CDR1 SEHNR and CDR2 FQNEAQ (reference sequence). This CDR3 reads CASSLSRPAYEQYF. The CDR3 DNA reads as TGTGCCAGCAGCCTCAGTCGACCTGCTTACGAGCAGTACTTC.

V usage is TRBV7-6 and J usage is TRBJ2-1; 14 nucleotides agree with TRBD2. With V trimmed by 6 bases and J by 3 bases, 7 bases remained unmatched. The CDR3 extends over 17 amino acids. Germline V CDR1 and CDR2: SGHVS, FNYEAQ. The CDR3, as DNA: TGTGCCAGCAGTCGGACCGGGACTAGCGGGGGCTACAATGAGCAGTTCTTC. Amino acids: CASSRTGTSGGYNEQFF. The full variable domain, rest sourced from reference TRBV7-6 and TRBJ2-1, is GAGVSQSPRYKVTKRGQDVALRCDPISGHVSLYWYRQALGQGPEFLTYFNYEAQQDKSGLPNDRFSAERPEGSISTLTIQRTEQRDSAMYRCASSRTGTSGGYNEQFFGPGTRLTVL.

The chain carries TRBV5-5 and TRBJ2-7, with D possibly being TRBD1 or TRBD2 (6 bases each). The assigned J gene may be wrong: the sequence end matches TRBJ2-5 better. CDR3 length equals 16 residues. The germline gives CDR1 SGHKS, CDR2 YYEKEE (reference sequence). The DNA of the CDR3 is TGTGCCAGCACCTCCCGATTCGGGGGCGCCGGGGAGACCCAGTACTTC. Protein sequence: CASTSRFGGAGETQYF.

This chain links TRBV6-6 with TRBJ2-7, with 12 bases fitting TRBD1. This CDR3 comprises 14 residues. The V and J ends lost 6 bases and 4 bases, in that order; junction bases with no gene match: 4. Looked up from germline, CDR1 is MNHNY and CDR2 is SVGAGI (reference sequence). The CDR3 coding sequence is TGTGCCAGCAGATGGGGACAGGGGGCTTACGAGCAGTACTTC. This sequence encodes CASRWGQGAYEQYF.

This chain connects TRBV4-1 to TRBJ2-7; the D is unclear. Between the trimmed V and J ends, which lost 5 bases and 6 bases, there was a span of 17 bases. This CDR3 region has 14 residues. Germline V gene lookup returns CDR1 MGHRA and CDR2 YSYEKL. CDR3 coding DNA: TGCGCCAGCAGCGAAGTCGGTCTTTCGGGCGAGCAGTACTTC. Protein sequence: CASSEVGLSGEQYF.

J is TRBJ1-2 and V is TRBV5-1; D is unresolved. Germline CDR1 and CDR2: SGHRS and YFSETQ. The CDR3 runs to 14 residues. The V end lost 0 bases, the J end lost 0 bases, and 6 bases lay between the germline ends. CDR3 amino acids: CASSLVPTNYGYTF. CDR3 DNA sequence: TGCGCCAGCAGCTTGGTACCAACTAACTATGGCTACACCTTC.

In nucleotides, the CDR3 is TGCAGTGCTACTGGCCAGGAGCGCTACGAGCAGTACTTC. As protein: CSATGQERYEQYF. This chain uses TRBV20-1 with TRBJ2-4, with D unresolved. The tail of the sequence fits TRBJ2-7 better, so the J call may be wrong. This CDR3 comprises 13 residues. Germline values: CDR1 DFQATT, CDR2 SNEGSKA (reference sequence).

The CDR3 coding sequence is TGCGCCAGCAGCCAAGAAGGGCAGGGGGGAGATACGCAGTATTTT. Its translation: CASSQEGQGGDTQYF. The chain employs TRBV4-1 and TRBJ2-3; the D gene is possibly TRBD1 (7 bases). CDR3 size: 15 residues. CDR1 is MGHRA and CDR2 is YSYEKL in the germline V gene. V was pared by 0 bases and J by 5 bases, with 12 bases between.

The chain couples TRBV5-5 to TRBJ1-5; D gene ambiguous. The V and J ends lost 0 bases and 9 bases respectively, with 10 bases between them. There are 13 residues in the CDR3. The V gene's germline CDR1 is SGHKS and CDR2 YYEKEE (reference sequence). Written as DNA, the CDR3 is TGTGCCAGCAGCTTGGCCTTGGGTTCGCCCCAGCATTTT. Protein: CASSLALGSPQHF.

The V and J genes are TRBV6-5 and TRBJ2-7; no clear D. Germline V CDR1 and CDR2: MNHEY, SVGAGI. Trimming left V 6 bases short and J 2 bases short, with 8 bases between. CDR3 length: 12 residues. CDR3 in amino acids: CASSDTTYEQYF. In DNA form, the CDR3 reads TGTGCCAGCAGCGATACCACCTACGAGCAGTACTTC.

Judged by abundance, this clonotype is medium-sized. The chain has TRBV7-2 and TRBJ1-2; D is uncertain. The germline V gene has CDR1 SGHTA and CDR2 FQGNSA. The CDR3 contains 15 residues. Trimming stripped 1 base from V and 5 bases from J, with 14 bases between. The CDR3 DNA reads TGTGCCAGCAGCTTAGGAGACGGACCTCTTTATGGCTACACCTTC. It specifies CASSLGDGPLYGYTF.

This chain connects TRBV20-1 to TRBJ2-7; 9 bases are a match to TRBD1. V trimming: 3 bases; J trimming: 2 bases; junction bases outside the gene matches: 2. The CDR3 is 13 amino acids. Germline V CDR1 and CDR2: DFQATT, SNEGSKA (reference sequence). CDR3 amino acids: CSASRDRAYEQYF. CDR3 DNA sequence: TGCAGTGCTAGCCGGGACAGGGCCTACGAGCAGTACTTC.

CDR3 bases: TGTGCCAGCAGCGGGACAGGGGACGGCTATGGCTACACCTTC. This translates into CASSGTGDGYGYTF. The gene calls are TRBV27 and TRBJ1-2; 10 bases align to TRBD1. J gave up 4 bases and V 6 bases, and 5 bases lay outside the gene matches. CDR1 and CDR2 from the germline V gene are MNHEY and SMNVEV (reference sequence). This CDR3 contains 14 residues.

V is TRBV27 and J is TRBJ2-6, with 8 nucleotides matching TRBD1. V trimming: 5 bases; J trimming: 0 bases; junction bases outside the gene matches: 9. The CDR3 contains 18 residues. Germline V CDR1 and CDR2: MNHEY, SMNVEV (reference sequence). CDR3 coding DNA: TGTGCCAGCAGTCCCTGGACAGGGTATACCTCTGGGGCCAACGTCCTGACTTTC. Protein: CASSPWTGYTSGANVLTF.

CDR3 bases: TGTGCCAGCAGGACCGGGGCTAGCGGGGGAGAGCAGTTCTTC. Its translation: CASRTGASGGEQFF. The chain is built from TRBV12-3 or TRBV12-4 and TRBJ2-1; TRBD2 aligns across 10 bases. V lost 6 bases to trimming and J lost 10 bases; unmatched junction nucleotides: 9. The length of the CDR3 is 14 residues.

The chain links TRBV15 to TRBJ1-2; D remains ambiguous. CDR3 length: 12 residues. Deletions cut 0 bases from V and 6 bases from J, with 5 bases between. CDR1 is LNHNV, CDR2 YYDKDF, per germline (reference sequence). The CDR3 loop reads CATSRDVDGYTF. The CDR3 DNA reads TGTGCCACCAGCAGAGATGTAGATGGCTACACCTTC.

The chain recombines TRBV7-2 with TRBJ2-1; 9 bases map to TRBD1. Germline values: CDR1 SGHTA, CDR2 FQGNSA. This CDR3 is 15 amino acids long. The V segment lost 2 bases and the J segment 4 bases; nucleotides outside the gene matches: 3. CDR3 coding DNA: TGTGCCAGCAGCTTATTGGGACAGGGTTACAATGAGCAGTTCTTC. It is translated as CASSLLGQGYNEQFF.

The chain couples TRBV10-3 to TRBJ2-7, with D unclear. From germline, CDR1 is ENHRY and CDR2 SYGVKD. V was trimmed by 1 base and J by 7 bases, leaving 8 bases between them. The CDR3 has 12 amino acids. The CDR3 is CAISELIGEQYF. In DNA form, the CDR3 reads TGTGCCATCAGTGAGTTAATAGGGGAGCAGTACTTC.

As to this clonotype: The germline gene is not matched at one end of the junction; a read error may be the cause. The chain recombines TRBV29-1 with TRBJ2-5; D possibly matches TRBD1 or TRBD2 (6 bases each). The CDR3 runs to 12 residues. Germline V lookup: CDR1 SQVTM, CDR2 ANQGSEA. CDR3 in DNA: TGCGGCGTTGAACCGGGGGCAGAGACCCAGTACTTC. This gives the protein CGVEPGAETQYF.

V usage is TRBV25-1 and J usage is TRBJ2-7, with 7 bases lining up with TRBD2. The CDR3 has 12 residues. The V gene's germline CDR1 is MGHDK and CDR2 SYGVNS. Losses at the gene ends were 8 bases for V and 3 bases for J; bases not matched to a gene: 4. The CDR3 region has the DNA TGTGCCAGCCTCACTAGCGTCTACGAGCAGTACTTC. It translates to CASLTSVYEQYF.